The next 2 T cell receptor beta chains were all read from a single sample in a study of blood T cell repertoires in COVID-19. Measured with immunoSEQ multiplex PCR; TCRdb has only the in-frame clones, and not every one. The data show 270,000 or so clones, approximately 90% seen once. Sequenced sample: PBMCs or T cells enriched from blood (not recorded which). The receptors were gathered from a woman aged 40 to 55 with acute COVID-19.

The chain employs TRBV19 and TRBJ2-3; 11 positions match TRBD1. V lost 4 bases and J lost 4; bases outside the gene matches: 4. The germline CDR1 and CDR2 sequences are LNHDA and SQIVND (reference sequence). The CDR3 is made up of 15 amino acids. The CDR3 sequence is CASSTGTGGADTQYF. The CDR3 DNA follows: TGTGCCAGTAGTACCGGGACAGGGGGGGCAGATACGCAGTATTTT.

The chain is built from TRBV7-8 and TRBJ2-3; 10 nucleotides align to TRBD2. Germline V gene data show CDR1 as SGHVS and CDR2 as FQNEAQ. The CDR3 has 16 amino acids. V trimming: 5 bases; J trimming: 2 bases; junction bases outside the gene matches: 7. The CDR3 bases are TGTGCCAGCAGCCCAAATAGCGGGGGGATCACAGATACGCAGTATTTT. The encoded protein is CASSPNSGGITDTQYF. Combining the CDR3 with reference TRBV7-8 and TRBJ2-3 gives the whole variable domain GAGVSQSPRYKVAKRGQDVALRCDPISGHVSLFWYQQALGQGPEFLTYFQNEAQLDKSGLPSDRFFAERPEGSVSTLKIQRTQQEDSAVYLCASSPNSGGITDTQYFGPGTRLTVL.